The TCR beta chain described here comes from a study of T cell changes during pregnancy in multiple sclerosis. Data came from immunoSEQ multiplex PCR; TCRdb stores just in-frame clones and leaves some out. The table lists 90,000 to 120,000 clones, around 93% of them singletons. Germline V gene lookup returns CDR1 GTSNPN and CDR2 SVGIG (reference sequence). The CDR3 length is 13 residues. V lost 3 bases and J lost 1; bases outside the gene matches: 2. This clonotype was sampled from a female donor with multiple sclerosis, enrolled in a pregnancy study. The sample was peripheral blood, taken before pregnancy. This chain uses TRBV30 with TRBJ1-1; 7 bases are a match to TRBD1. The CDR3: CAWRGQANTEAFF. CDR3 DNA sequence: TGTGCCTGGAGAGGACAGGCGAACACTGAAGCTTTCTTT.